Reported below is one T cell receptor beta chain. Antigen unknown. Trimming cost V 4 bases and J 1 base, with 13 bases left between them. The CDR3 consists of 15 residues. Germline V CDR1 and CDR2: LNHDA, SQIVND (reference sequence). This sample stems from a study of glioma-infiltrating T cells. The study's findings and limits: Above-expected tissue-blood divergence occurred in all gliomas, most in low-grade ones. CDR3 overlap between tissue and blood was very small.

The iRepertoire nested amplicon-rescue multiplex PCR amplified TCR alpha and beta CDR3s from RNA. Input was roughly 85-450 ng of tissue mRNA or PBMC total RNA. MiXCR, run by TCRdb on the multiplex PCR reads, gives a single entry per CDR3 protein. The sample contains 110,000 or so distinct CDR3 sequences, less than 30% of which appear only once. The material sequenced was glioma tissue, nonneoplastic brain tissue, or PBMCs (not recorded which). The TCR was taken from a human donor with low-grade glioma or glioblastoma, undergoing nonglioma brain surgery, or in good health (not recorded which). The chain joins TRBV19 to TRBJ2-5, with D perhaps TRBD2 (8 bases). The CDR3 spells CASSRDSGSQETQYF. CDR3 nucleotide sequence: TGTGCCAGTAGTAGGGACAGCGGGAGCCAAGAGACCCAGTACTTC.